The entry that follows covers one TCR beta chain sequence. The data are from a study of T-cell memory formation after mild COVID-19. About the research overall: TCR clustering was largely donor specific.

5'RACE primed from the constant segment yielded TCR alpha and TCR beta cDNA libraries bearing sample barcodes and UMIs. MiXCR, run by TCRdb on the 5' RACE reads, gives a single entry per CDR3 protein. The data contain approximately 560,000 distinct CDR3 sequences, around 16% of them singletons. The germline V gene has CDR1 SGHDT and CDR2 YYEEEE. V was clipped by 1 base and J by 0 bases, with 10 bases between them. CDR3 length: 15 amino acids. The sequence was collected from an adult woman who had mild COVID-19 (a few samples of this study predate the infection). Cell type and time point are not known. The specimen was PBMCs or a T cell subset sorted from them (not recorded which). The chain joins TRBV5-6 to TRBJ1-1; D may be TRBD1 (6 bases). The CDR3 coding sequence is TGTGCCAGCAGCTTGACAGGGAAATTGAACACTGAAGCTTTCTTT. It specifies CASSLTGKLNTEAFF.